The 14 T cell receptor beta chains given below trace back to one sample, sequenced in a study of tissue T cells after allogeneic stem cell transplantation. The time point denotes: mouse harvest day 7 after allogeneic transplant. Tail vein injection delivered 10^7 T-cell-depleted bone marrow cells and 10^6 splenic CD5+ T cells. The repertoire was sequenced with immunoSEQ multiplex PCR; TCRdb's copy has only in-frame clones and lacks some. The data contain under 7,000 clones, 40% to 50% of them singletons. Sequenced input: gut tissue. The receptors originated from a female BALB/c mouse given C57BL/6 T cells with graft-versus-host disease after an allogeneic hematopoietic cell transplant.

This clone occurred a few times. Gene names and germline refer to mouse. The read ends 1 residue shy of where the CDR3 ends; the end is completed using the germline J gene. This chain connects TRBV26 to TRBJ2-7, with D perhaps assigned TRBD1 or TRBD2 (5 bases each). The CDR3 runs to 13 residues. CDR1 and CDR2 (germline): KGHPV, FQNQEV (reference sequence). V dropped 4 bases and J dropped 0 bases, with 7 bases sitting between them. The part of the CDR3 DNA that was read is TGTGCCAGCAGTCCCGGGGGCTCCTATGAACAGTAC. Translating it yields CASSPGGSYEQY. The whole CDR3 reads CASSPGGSYEQYF.

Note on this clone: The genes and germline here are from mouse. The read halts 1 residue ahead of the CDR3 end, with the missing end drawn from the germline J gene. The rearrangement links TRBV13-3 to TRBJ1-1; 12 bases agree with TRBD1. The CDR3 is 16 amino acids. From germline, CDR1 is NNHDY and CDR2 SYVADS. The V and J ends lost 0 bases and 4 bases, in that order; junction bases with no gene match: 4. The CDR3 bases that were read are TGTGCCAGCAGTGATGAGGGACAGGGGGCCGGCACAGAAGTCTTC. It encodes CASSDEGQGAGTEVF. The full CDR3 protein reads CASSDEGQGAGTEVFF.

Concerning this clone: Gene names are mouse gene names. The DNA read from the CDR3 is TGTGCCAGCAGTCTGTCGAACAGTGCAAACACAGAAGTCTTC. Residues: CASSLSNSANTEVF. The CDR3 in its entirety is CASSLSNSANTEVFF. V usage is TRBV26 and J usage is TRBJ1-1; the D is unclear. The read falls 1 residue short of the CDR3 end, and the missing part is taken from the germline J gene. Per germline, CDR1 KGHPV and CDR2 FQNQEV (reference sequence). V was trimmed by 0 bases and J by 0 bases, leaving 8 bases between them. CDR3 size: 15 residues.

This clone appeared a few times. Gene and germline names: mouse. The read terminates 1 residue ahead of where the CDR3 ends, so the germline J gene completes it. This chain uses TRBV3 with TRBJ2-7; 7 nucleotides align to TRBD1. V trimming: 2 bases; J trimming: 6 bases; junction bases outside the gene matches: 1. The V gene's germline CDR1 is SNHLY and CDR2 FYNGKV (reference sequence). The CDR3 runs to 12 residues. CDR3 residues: CASSLRQGEQYF. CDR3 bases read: TGTGCCAGCAGCTTAAGACAGGGTGAACAGTAC.

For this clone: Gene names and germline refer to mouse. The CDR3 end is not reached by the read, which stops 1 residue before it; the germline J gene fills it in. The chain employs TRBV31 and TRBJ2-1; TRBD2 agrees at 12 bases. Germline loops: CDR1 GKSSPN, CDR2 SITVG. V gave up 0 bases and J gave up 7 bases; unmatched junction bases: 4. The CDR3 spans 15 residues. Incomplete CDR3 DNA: TGTGCCTGGAGTCTAGGGACTGGGGGGCGGGCTGAGCAGTTC. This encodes CAWSLGTGGRAEQF. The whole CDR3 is CAWSLGTGGRAEQFF.

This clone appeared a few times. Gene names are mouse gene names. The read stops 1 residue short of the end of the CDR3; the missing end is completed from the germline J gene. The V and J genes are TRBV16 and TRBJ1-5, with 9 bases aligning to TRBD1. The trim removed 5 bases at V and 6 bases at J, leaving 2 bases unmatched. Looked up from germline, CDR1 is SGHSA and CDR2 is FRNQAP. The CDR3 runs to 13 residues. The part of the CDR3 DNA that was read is TGTGCAAGCAGCGTGACAGGGGGCCAGGCTCCGCTT. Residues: CASSVTGGQAPL. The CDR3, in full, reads CASSVTGGQAPLF.

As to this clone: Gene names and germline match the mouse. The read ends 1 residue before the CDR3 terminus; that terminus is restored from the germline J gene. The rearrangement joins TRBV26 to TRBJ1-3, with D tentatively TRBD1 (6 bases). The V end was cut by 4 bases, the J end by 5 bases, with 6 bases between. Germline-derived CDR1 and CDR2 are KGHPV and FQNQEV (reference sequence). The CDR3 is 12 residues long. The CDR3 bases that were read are TGTGCCAGCAGTCGGGACAGAAATACGCTCTAT. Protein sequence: CASSRDRNTLY. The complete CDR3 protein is CASSRDRNTLYF. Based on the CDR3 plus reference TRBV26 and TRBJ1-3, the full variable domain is NSKVIQTPRYLVKGQGQKAKMRCIPEKGHPVVFWYQQNKNNEFKFLINFQNQEVLQQIDMTEKRFSAECPSNSPCSLEIQSSEAGDSALYLCASSRDRNTLYFGEGSRLIVV.

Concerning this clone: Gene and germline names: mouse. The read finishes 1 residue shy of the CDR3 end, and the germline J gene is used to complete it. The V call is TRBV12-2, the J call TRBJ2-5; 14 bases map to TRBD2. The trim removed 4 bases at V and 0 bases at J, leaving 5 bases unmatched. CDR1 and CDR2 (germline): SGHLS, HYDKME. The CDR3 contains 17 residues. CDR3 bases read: TGTGCCAGCTCCACCGGGACTGGGGGGGCTAACCAAGACACCCAGTAC. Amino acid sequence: CASSTGTGGANQDTQY. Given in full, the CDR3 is CASSTGTGGANQDTQYF.

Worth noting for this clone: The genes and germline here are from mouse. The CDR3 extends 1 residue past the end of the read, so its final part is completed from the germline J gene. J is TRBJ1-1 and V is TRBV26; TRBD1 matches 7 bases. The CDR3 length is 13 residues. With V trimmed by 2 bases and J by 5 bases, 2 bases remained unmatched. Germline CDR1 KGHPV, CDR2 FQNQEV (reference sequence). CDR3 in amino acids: CASSLNRGTEVFF. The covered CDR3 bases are TGTGCCAGCAGTCTGAACAGGGGTACAGAAGTCTTC.

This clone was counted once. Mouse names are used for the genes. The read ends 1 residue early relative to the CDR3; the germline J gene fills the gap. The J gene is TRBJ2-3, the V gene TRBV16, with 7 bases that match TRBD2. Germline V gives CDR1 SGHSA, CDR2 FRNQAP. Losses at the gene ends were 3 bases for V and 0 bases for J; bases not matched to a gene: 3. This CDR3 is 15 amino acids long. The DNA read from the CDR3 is TGTGCAAGCAGCTTTACTGGGGCTAGTGCAGAAACGCTGTAT. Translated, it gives CASSFTGASAETLY. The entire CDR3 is CASSFTGASAETLYF.

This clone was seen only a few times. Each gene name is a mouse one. The CDR3 DNA, read in part, is TGCACCTGCAGTGCAGAGGGACAGGGGAACTCCGACTACACC. Translating gives CTCSAEGQGNSDYT. The entire CDR3 protein reads CTCSAEGQGNSDYTF. This rearrangement joins TRBV1 to TRBJ1-2; 10 positions match TRBD1. The CDR3 goes on 1 residue after the read ends, and that part is filled in from the germline J gene. CDR3 length: 15 amino acids. The V and J ends lost 0 bases and 2 bases, in that order; junction bases with no gene match: 0. Germline lookup yields CDR1 NSQYPW and CDR2 LRSPGD (reference sequence).

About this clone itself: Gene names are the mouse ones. The CDR3 spells CASSGQGANERLFF. Incomplete CDR3 DNA: TGTGCCAGCAGTGGACAGGGAGCCAACGAAAGATTATTT. The V gene is TRBV4, the J gene TRBJ1-4, with 8 bases fitting TRBD1. The CDR3 goes on 1 residue after the read ends, and that part is filled in from the germline J gene. The CDR3 runs to 14 residues. CDR1 LGHDT and CDR2 YNNKQL come from the germline V gene (reference sequence). After removal of 6 bases from V and 3 bases from J, the junction contained 3 bases not matched to a gene.

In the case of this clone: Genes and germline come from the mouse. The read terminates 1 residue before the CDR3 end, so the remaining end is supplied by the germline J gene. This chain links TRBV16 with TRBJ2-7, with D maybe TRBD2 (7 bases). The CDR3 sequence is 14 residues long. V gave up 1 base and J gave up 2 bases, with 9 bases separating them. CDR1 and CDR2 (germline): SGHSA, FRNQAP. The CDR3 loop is CASSLGGGPYEQYF. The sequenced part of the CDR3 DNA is TGTGCAAGCAGCTTAGGTGGGGGGCCCTATGAACAGTAC.

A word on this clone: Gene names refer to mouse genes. The CDR3 bases that were read are TGTGCCAGCAGCACCCGACTGCGAAACACCTTGTAC. Residues: CASSTRLRNTLY. In full, the CDR3 is CASSTRLRNTLYF. The chain is built from TRBV3 and TRBJ2-4, with a weak D call TRBD2 (5 bases). The CDR3 is cut off 1 residue early in the read; its end comes from the germline J gene. Germline CDR1 is SNHLY and CDR2 is FYNGKV (reference sequence). Trimming removed 5 bases at V and 5 bases at J, with 11 bases between. This CDR3 contains 13 residues. Drawing the rest from reference TRBV3 and TRBJ2-4, the complete variable domain is GPKVLQIPSHQIIDMGQMVTLNCDPVSNHLYFYWYKQILGQQMEFLVNFYNGKVMEKSKLFKDQFSVERPDGSYFTLKIQPTALEDSAVYFCASSTRLRNTLYFGAGTRLSVL.